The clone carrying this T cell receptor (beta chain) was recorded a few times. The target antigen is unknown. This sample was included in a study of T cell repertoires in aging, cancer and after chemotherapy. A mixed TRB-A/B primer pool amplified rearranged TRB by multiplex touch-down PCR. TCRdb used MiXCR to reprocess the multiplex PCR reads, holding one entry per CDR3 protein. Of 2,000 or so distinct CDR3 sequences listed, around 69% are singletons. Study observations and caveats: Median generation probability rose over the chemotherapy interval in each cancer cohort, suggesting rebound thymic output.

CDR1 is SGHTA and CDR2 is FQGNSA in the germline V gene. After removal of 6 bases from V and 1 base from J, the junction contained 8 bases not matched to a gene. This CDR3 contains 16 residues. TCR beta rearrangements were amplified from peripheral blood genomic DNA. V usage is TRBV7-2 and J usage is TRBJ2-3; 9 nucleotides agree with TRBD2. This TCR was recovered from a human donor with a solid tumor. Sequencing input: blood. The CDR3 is CASSWSGGRGTDTQYF. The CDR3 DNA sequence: TGTGCCAGCAGTTGGAGCGGGGGGCGGGGCACAGATACGCAGTATTTT.